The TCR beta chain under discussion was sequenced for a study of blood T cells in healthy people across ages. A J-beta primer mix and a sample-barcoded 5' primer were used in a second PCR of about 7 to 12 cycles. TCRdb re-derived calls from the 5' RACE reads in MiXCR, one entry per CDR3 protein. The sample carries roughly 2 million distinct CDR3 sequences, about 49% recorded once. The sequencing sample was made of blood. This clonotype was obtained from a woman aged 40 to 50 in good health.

As DNA, the CDR3 is TGTGCCAGCACACCGGTATCAGCCGGCTACACCTTC. Protein product: CASTPVSAGYTF. J is TRBJ1-2 and V is TRBV7-9; D unresolved. V lost 7 bases and J lost 8, with 14 bases in between. Looked up from germline, CDR1 is SEHNR and CDR2 is FQNEAQ (reference sequence). This CDR3 spans 12 amino acids.